This entry is about one T cell receptor beta chain. Its specificity is not known. It was second doses at about 4 or about 12 weeks that were pooled. These data belong to a study of T cell responses to AZD1222 COVID-19 vaccine. Study results and caveats: Unmutated variant regions reportedly attract nearly half of all spike-specific TCRs. At 160-218 and 743-854, vaccine-associated CD4 TCRs were dominant, and they spanned spike.

The CDR3 loop spans 14 amino acids. Germline lookup yields CDR1 SNHLY and CDR2 FYNNEI. The V and J ends lost 7 bases and 4 bases respectively, with 17 bases between them. TCRdb's copy holds only in-frame clones and misses some; the assay was immunoSEQ multiplex PCR. This table holds about 110,000 clones, approximately 92% found once. The TCR was taken from an adult who received the AZD1222 COVID-19 vaccine. The chain recombines TRBV2 with TRBJ2-7, with D unresolved. Sequencing was performed on peripheral blood, taken 28 days after the second AZD1222 dose. The CDR3 bases are TGTGCCAGCACGCCAGTAGTGGCGGTGTACGAGCAGTACTTC. This codes for CASTPVVAVYEQYF.